These T cell receptor beta chains were read from a single sample in a study of T cells expressing NK-cell markers. Each CDR3 protein gets one entry in TCRdb, which reprocessed the 5' RACE reads and gives no DNA. This repertoire includes about 550,000 distinct CDR3 sequences. Sequenced input: blood T cells: a sorted CD56 or NKG2C T cell subset, CD4+ or CD8+ T cells, or bulk PBMC T cells (not recorded which). These receptors all come from a man between 18 and 35 years old in good health. Each CDR3 is given with its conserved first and last residue.

15	TRBV7-3	TRBJ2-5	CASSLQPAGLETQYF
15	TRBV7-2	TRBJ2-5	CASSLVPGVRETQYF
14	TRBV6-2/TRBV6-3	TRBJ2-7	CAASEGGPAYEQYF
17	TRBV7-6	TRBJ2-3	CASSLVSFAGDSDTQYF
15	TRBV4-3	TRBJ2-1	CASSGGGSIYNEQFF
13	TRBV4-3	TRBJ2-3	CASSQEGQDTQYF
14	TRBV4-2	TRBJ2-5	CASSQGTSGETQYF
18	TRBV11-2	TRBJ2-2	CASSAQLAGDWGTGELFF
18	TRBV12-3/TRBV12-4	TRBJ2-6	CASRPLDRSHSGANVLTF
16	TRBV20-1	TRBJ1-5	CSARDHQGAGHQPQHF
18	TRBV7-6	TRBJ2-7	CASSLAPRTGFSSYEQYF
15	TRBV7-8	TRBJ1-5	CASSRGQNSNQPQHF
13	TRBV7-3	TRBJ2-7	CASSQGLGREQYF
13	TRBV12-3/TRBV12-4	TRBJ1-1	CASSRTLNTEAFF
15	TRBV29-1	TRBJ2-3	CSVSSGAGNTDTQYF
15	TRBV12-3/TRBV12-4	TRBJ1-4	CASSLGQGSREKLFF
12	TRBV15	TRBJ1-1	CATSHQGTEAFF
16	TRBV12-3/TRBV12-4	TRBJ1-2	CASSDPGLSRDYGYTF
13	TRBV7-2	TRBJ2-3	CASSLADKGTQYF
14	TRBV12-3/TRBV12-4	TRBJ1-6	CATTFQGGDSPLHF